Below are 13 T cell receptor beta chains sequenced from a single sample in a study of T cells in Graves' hyperthyroidism and ophthalmopathy. TCR beta CDR3 region amplification was performed from RNA transcripts. HTBI primers drove first-round RT-PCR of the TCR CDR3. TCRdb itself ran the multiplex PCR reads through MiXCR, one entry per CDR3 protein. The sample holds a few hundred thousand distinct CDR3 sequences, under 25% seen once. Input material: blood. The receptor source for this set is a woman in her 70s with Graves' ophthalmopathy.

In its sample, this clonotype was seen many times. The chain recombines TRBV2 with TRBJ1-1; TRBD1 matches 10 bases. The germline V gene has CDR1 SNHLY and CDR2 FYNNEI. V lost 7 bases and J lost 4; bases outside the gene matches: 3. The CDR3 contains 13 residues. The CDR3 nucleotides read TGTGCCAGCAAGGGACAGGGGTTCACTGAAGCTTTCTTT. It specifies CASKGQGFTEAFF.

This clonotype was detected many times. This chain joins TRBV6-1 and TRBJ1-5, with D perhaps matching TRBD1 (5 bases). Per germline, CDR1 MNHNS and CDR2 SASEGT. V was cut by 7 bases and J by 7 bases, with 14 bases left in between. The CDR3 has 13 amino acids. CDR3 residues: CASNQGLGQPQHF. The CDR3 nucleotides are TGTGCCAGCAATCAGGGCCTGGGGCAGCCCCAGCATTTT.

This clonotype was seen more than once but under ten times. This chain joins TRBV4-3 and TRBJ1-2; weak D call: TRBD1 (5 bases). Trimming took 0 bases from V and 3 from J, leaving 8 bases between them. Looked up from germline, CDR1 is LGHNA and CDR2 is YSLEER. CDR3 length: 14 residues. This CDR3 reads CASSQDGRDYGYTF. The CDR3 DNA reads TGCGCCAGCAGCCAAGATGGCAGGGACTATGGCTACACCTTC.

This chain joins TRBV7-9 and TRBJ2-1, with D tentatively TRBD2 (6 bases). Germline assignment: CDR1 SEHNR and CDR2 FQNEAQ (reference sequence). The CDR3 totals 15 residues. Trimming took 4 bases from V and 5 from J, leaving 15 bases between them. The CDR3 region is CASSWTGLTNNEQFF. The CDR3, as DNA: TGTGCCAGCAGCTGGACGGGACTCACCAACAATGAGCAGTTCTTC.

The chain links TRBV19 to TRBJ1-6; a possible D gene is TRBD1 (5 bases). Trimming took off 3 bases at V and 7 bases at J, with 16 bases between the two ends. The CDR3 runs 16 residues. Germline CDR1 and CDR2: LNHDA and SQIVND (reference sequence). CDR3 nucleotide sequence: TGTGCCAGTAGTATCGATATAGGGACCAAAAATTCACCCCTCCACTTT. This gives the protein CASSIDIGTKNSPLHF.

Comment on this clonotype: A read error may produce the germline difference seen at one junction end. The chain joins TRBV6-1 to TRBJ1-1, with 9 positions matching TRBD1. Germline V gene lookup returns CDR1 MNHNS and CDR2 SASEGT. This CDR3 has 13 amino acids. CDR3 sequence: CASGEVGQGEAFF. DNA of the CDR3: TGTGCCAGCGGTGAGGTAGGACAGGGGGAAGCTTTCTTT.

This clonotype was picked up a small number of times. This chain joins TRBV19 and TRBJ1-1; D gene unclear. V lost 2 bases and J 1 base, leaving 8 bases between the germline ends. The CDR3 is made up of 14 amino acids. Germline V gives CDR1 LNHDA, CDR2 SQIVND (reference sequence). The CDR3 bases are TGTGCCAGTAGTATAAGCCATTCGAACACTGAAGCTTTCTTT. This codes for CASSISHSNTEAFF.

This clonotype was detected ten times or more. The chain links TRBV7-8 to TRBJ1-2, with a weak D call TRBD1 (5 bases). Germline V gives CDR1 SGHVS, CDR2 FQNEAQ. The CDR3 is 14 amino acids. V lost 5 bases and J 8 bases, leaving 18 bases between the germline ends. The CDR3 DNA sequence: TGTGCCAGCAGCCCTTCCGGGACCGCTGGAGGCTACACCTTC. Translation gives CASSPSGTAGGYTF.

There are many counts of this clonotype. The chain recombines TRBV2 with TRBJ2-2, with a tentative D call TRBD2 (5 bases). The germline gives CDR1 SNHLY, CDR2 FYNNEI. The CDR3 runs 16 residues. Trimming removed 4 bases at V and 0 bases at J, with 12 bases between. Here the CDR3 DNA reads TGTGCCAGCAGTGCGGACTTGAGCGCGAACACCGGGGAGCTGTTTTTT. This codes for CASSADLSANTGELFF.

The chain has TRBV7-2 and TRBJ1-6, with a possible D match to TRBD1 (5 bases). This CDR3 is 16 amino acids long. Germline V gives CDR1 SGHTA, CDR2 FQGNSA. The V gene lost 2 bases and the J gene lost 3 bases, with 11 bases spanning the gap. This CDR3 is CASSLSIDSYNSPLHF. DNA of the CDR3: TGTGCCAGCAGCTTATCAATCGACAGCTATAATTCACCCCTCCACTTT. The full variable domain, rest sourced from reference TRBV7-2 and TRBJ1-6, is GAGVSQSPSNKVTEKGKDVELRCDPISGHTALYWYRQSLGQGLEFLIYFQGNSAPDKSGLPSDRFSAERTGGSVSTLTIQRTQQEDSAVYLCASSLSIDSYNSPLHFGNGTRLTVT.

V gene TRBV6-1 combines with J gene TRBJ2-5; D may be TRBD1 or TRBD2 (6 bases each). The germline V gene encodes CDR1 MNHNS and CDR2 SASEGT. V dropped 6 bases and J dropped 4 bases, with 18 bases sitting between them. The length of the CDR3 is 15 residues. The CDR3 reads CASSPTGAVGETQYF. The CDR3 DNA is TGTGCCAGCAGCCCTACGGGGGCGGTAGGAGAGACCCAGTACTTC.

The chain links TRBV24-1 to TRBJ1-4, with 8 bases that match TRBD1. The CDR3 runs 18 residues. CDR1 and CDR2 (germline): KGHDR, SFDVKD. V lost 5 bases, J lost 0 bases, and 10 bases stayed unmatched. Here the CDR3 reads CATSGFPGTGATNEKLFF. CDR3 DNA: TGTGCCACCAGTGGGTTCCCCGGGACAGGCGCAACTAATGAAAAACTGTTTTTT.

The J gene is TRBJ2-1, the V gene TRBV10-2; 9 bases map to TRBD2. The CDR3 spans 15 residues. The J segment lost 8 bases and the V segment lost 11 bases, leaving 16 bases of the junction unmatched. The V gene's germline CDR1 is WSHSY and CDR2 SAAADI. The CDR3 protein is CASQSAGGPWDEQFF. The DNA of the CDR3 is TGCGCCTCTCAGAGCGCGGGAGGGCCATGGGATGAGCAGTTCTTC.